This record concerns one T cell receptor beta chain sequence. The ends lost 6 bases at V and 1 base at J; junction bases unmatched: 6. Germline V gene sequence: CDR1 MNHEY, CDR2 SVGAGI. The CDR3 consists of 15 residues. This sample is part of a study of blood T cell repertoires in COVID-19. Profiling relied on immunoSEQ multiplex PCR, and the TCRdb table lists in-frame clones only, not all of them. In the table there are some 150,000 clones, approximately 83% of which are singletons. Followed over time, Seattle patients had been enrolled while infection was active. This TCR was sampled from a woman in her sixties with COVID-19, enrolled during active disease. The sequenced sample was peripheral blood. V and J are TRBV6-5 and TRBJ1-1; 9 bases are a match to TRBD1. The DNA for the CDR3 is TGTGCCAGCAGGACGGACAGGGGAGGGAACACTGAAGCTTTCTTT. This codes for CASRTDRGGNTEAFF.